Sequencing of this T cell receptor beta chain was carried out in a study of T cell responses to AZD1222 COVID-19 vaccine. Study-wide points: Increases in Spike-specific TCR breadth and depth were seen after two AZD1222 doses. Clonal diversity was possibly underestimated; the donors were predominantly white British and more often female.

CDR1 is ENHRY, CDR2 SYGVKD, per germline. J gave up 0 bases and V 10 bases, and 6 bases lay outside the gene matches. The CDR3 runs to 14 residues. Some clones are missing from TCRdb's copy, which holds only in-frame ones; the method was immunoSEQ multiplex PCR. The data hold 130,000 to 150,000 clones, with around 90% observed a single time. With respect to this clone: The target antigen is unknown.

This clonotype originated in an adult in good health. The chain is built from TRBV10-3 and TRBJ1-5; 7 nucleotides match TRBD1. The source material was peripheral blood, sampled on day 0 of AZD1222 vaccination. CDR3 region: CATTGQLSNQPQHF. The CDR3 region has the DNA TGTGCCACCACGGGACAGCTTAGCAATCAGCCCCAGCATTTT.